This T cell receptor beta chain emerged from a study of blood T cell repertoires in COVID-19 (TCRdb year 2020). General notes on the study: The collaborator samples originated in the United States, Italy and Spain and spanned the acute and convalescent phases of COVID-19. The prospective study material was composed of cDNA or gDNA derived from T cells, B-cell-depleted T cells, or PBMCs. Deeply sampled blood TCRbeta repertoires from subjects exposed to, actively infected with, or recovered from COVID-19 were included in the dataset. The repertoires were released in a freely available public database intended as a resource for research on the immune response to SARS-CoV-2. The samples were drawn from two sources: the first 160 participants of the ongoing ImmuneRACE study, and fewer than 1,500 subjects contributed by 6 global collaborators. A de-identified subject ID, COVID-19 status, age in years and sex were almost always included in the sample metadata. Where available, HLA class I and class II types were taken from metadata supplied by the sample provider and were not determined by assay-based typing. Study-level results and caveats: The amount of clinical and demographic metadata varied by source and participant and was provided uncurated.

Of note for this clone: The antigen it binds to is not known. No clone much larger than this one lies a single base away; base qualities are absent.

Germline trimming amounts to 5 bases on V and 1 base on J, with 12 as the count of junction bases outside the gene matches. Taken from the germline V gene, the CDR1 and CDR2 loops are SGHNT and YENEEA. From the cysteine up to the phenylalanine, the CDR3 has a length of 17 residues. CDR3 DNA is the only sequence kept; it has 51 bases, read in frame from the first base. TCRbeta CDR3 regions were amplified from genomic DNA using the immunoSEQ Assay, a bias-controlled multiplex PCR. Under the source paper's analysis protocol: Within the assay, amplification of reference gene primers was used to estimate how many nucleated cells each sample contained. To quantify the absolute abundance of each unique TCRbeta CDR3 rearrangement, sequence reads were collapsed and filtered. For each sample, productive Simpson clonality was calculated as the square root of Simpson's diversity index across productive rearrangements. TCRdb provides this immuneACCESS table in a form limited to in-frame rearrangements. Some clones are lacking; in checked studies, under half of them reflect an unresolved V gene, and why the rest are absent is not known. That table furnishes V, J and clone size, whereas the DNA furnished D and trimming. For this sample the table gives some 150,000 clones, of which almost 85% were detected only once. In total, the top ten clones hold over 2.5% of the sample.

Collaborating institutions collected whole blood in K2EDTA tubes following their own protocols. Collaborator samples were shipped for TCRbeta analysis as frozen whole blood, isolated PBMCs, or DNA extracted from either sample type. The sequence joins TRBV11-3 to TRBJ2-7; TRBD2 agrees with 9 junctional bases. The TCR originated in a man aged 45-60 years with acute or convalescent COVID-19. Sequenced sample: peripheral blood. CDR3 protein: CASSTWQRREGSYEQYF. The base sequence is TGTGCCAGCAGCACGTGGCAGAGGCGGGAGGGATCCTACGAGCAGTACTTC.